A single sample is the source of the 4 T cell receptor beta chains below, sequenced in a study. From the 5' RACE reads, TCRdb called clonotypes with MiXCR, one entry per CDR3 protein. This table holds over 45,000 distinct CDR3 sequences, less than 30% found once. Cells sorted as Tregs were CD4+, CD25+ and CD127-/low. The source material was tumor-infiltrating Tregs sorted from the breast tumor. These receptors were collected from a female donor with breast cancer.

The J gene is TRBJ1-2, the V gene TRBV2; D is undetermined. The CDR3 extends over 14 amino acids. The germline V gene encodes CDR1 SNHLY and CDR2 FYNNEI. Trimming shortened V by 8 bases and J by 4 bases, and 17 bases separated the two germline ends. The chain's CDR3 is CASLRQESAYGYTF. The DNA of the CDR3 is TGTGCCAGCCTGAGGCAGGAGAGTGCCTATGGCTACACCTTC. The full variable domain, rest sourced from reference TRBV2 and TRBJ1-2, is EPEVTQTPSHQVTQMGQEVILRCVPISNHLYFYWYRQILGQKVEFLVSFYNNEISEKSEIFDDQFSVERPDGSNFTLKIRSTKLEDSAMYFCASLRQESAYGYTFGSGTRLTVV.

The chain is built from TRBV12-3 or TRBV12-4 and TRBJ1-1; 8 nucleotides line up with TRBD1. This CDR3 comprises 15 residues. Trimming at V came to 5 bases and at J to 5 bases, leaving 10 bases not matched to a gene. The CDR3, as DNA: TGTGCCAGCAGTCCGGGATCCGGACAGGGAACTGAAGCTTTCTTT. This gives the protein CASSPGSGQGTEAFF.

Notes on this clonotype: This could be a read error, since a much larger clone is one nucleotide away. The conserved phenylalanine or tryptophan is not found at the CDR3 terminus, so this likely reflects a read error. The V and J genes are TRBV7-3 and TRBJ2-5, with D tentatively TRBD1 (6 bases). The CDR3 is 13 residues long. V was cut by 8 bases and J by 2 bases, with 12 bases left in between. The germline V gene has CDR1 SGHTA and CDR2 FQGTGA. The CDR3 region has the DNA TGTGCCAGCGCCCAGGGGAATCAAGAGACCCAGTACCTC. Translating it yields CASAQGNQETQYL.

This clonotype was seen repeatedly, ten times or more. This chain connects TRBV6-5 to TRBJ1-2, with TRBD1 as a possible D gene (5 bases). The germline V gene has CDR1 MNHEY and CDR2 SVGAGI. V lost 0 bases to trimming and J lost 3 bases, with 14 bases between them. The CDR3 length is 16 residues. For the CDR3, the DNA is TGTGCCAGCAGTTACTCGGTGTCAGGGTGGGACTATGGCTACACCTTC. This gives the protein CASSYSVSGWDYGYTF.